Below, 12 T cell receptor beta chains from the same sample are listed, as sequenced in a study of T cell changes during pregnancy in multiple sclerosis. TCRdb keeps only in-frame clones here, not all; method: immunoSEQ multiplex PCR. The top ten hold 5.4% of the sample, which has fewer than 45,000 clones, roughly nine tenths seen once. The material sequenced was peripheral blood, taken in the third trimester of pregnancy. These receptor sequences come from a female donor in good health, enrolled as a control in a pregnancy study.

The chain has TRBV25-1 and TRBJ2-3, with 9 positions matching TRBD2. The CDR3 length is 17 residues. Looked up from germline, CDR1 is MGHDK and CDR2 is SYGVNS. With V trimmed by 3 bases and J by 6 bases, 13 bases remained unmatched. CDR3 sequence: CASSDIISRGGGDTQYF. For the CDR3, the DNA is TGTGCCAGCAGTGATATCATCTCGCGGGGGGGCGGGGATACGCAGTATTTT.

This clone was detected once. V gene TRBV7-2 combines with J gene TRBJ2-5, with 7 positions matching TRBD2. CDR3 length: 14 residues. Germline lookup yields CDR1 SGHTA and CDR2 FQGNSA. The trim removed 5 bases at V and 2 bases at J, leaving 5 bases unmatched. The CDR3 loop is CASSPAGEQETQYF. CDR3 nucleotide sequence: TGTGCCAGCAGCCCTGCGGGGGAACAAGAGACCCAGTACTTC.

The J gene is TRBJ1-3, the V gene TRBV6-5, with 9 bases lining up with TRBD1. Germline-derived CDR1 and CDR2 are MNHEY and SVGAGI. The CDR3 spans 15 residues. V trimming: 6 bases; J trimming: 2 bases; junction bases outside the gene matches: 5. Here the CDR3 reads CASSLGTGTGNTIYF. The CDR3 nucleotides read TGTGCCAGCAGCCTGGGGACAGGGACTGGAAACACCATATATTTT.

The chain links TRBV6-1 to TRBJ2-5, with 7 nucleotides matching TRBD1. CDR3 length equals 14 residues. The junction had 6 bases not matched to a gene; V was cut back by 6 bases and J by 2 bases. The germline V gene has CDR1 MNHNS and CDR2 SASEGT. The CDR3 reads CASRNRGWQETQYF. In nucleotides, the CDR3 is TGTGCCAGCAGGAACAGGGGTTGGCAAGAGACCCAGTACTTC.

The chain recombines TRBV6-5 with TRBJ1-1; 7 nucleotides line up with TRBD1. The CDR3 contains 14 residues. Germline trimming cut 5 bases from V and 0 bases from J; bases unmatched to any gene: 3. Germline assignment: CDR1 MNHEY and CDR2 SVGAGI. The CDR3 nucleotides are TGTGCCAGCAGTAAGGGACAGATGAACACTGAAGCTTTCTTT. Protein: CASSKGQMNTEAFF.

The chain links TRBV5-1 to TRBJ2-6; 7 positions match TRBD2. Germline V CDR1 and CDR2: SGHRS, YFSETQ. The V and J ends lost 0 bases and 0 bases, in that order; junction bases with no gene match: 12. The CDR3 is made up of 20 amino acids. The chain's CDR3 is CASSLEPGLGLYSGANVLTF. The CDR3 DNA is TGCGCCAGCAGCTTGGAGCCCGGACTAGGGTTATACTCTGGGGCCAACGTCCTGACTTTC.

The V gene is TRBV4-1, the J gene TRBJ2-2; 8 bases map to TRBD2. Germline assignment: CDR1 MGHRA and CDR2 YSYEKL. The V and J ends lost 1 base and 5 bases, in that order; junction bases with no gene match: 3. The CDR3 covers 15 residues. The CDR3 spells CASSQVTSGTGELFF. The CDR3 DNA follows: TGCGCCAGCAGCCAAGTAACTAGCGGTACCGGGGAGCTGTTTTTT.

V gene TRBV7-2 combines with J gene TRBJ1-2; 10 bases agree with TRBD1. J lost 5 bases, V lost 1 base, and 4 bases had no gene match. CDR3 size: 15 residues. Germline CDR1 and CDR2: SGHTA and FQGNSA. The chain's CDR3 is CASSLVPGQGYGYTF. For the CDR3, the DNA is TGTGCCAGCAGCTTAGTGCCGGGACAGGGGTATGGCTACACCTTC.

In this sample, this clone turned up once. This chain joins TRBV11-2 and TRBJ1-2; D remains unclear. The germline V gene has CDR1 SGHAT and CDR2 FQNNGV. This CDR3 contains 14 residues. The germline V and J ends were trimmed by 5 bases and 4 bases, with 14 bases remaining between them. The CDR3 is CASSQAGVGYGYTF. The CDR3 nucleotides are TGTGCCAGCAGCCAAGCCGGGGTCGGCTATGGCTACACCTTC. The full variable domain, its missing parts supplied by reference TRBV11-2 and TRBJ1-2, is EAGVAQSPRYKIIEKRQSVAFWCNPISGHATLYWYQQILGQGPKLLIQFQNNGVVDDSQLPKDRFSAERLKGVDSTLKIQPAKLEDSAVYLCASSQAGVGYGYTFGSGTRLTVV.

This clone was counted a single time. J is TRBJ1-1 and V is TRBV28, with D tentatively TRBD1 (6 bases). V lost 4 bases to trimming and J lost 1 base, with 13 bases between them. The CDR3 contains 15 residues. CDR1 is MDHEN, CDR2 SYDVKM, per germline. CDR3 amino acids: CASSSWIQGNTEAFF. The DNA of the CDR3 is TGTGCCAGCAGTTCATGGATACAGGGGAACACTGAAGCTTTCTTT.

The rearrangement uses TRBV30 and TRBJ1-4, with a tentative D call TRBD1 (6 bases). This CDR3 is built from 14 residues. The germline V gene has CDR1 GTSNPN and CDR2 SVGIG (reference sequence). V was trimmed by 0 bases and J by 7 bases, leaving 12 bases between them. As DNA, the CDR3 is TGTGCCTGGAGTGTAGACAGGCGTACTGAAAAACTGTTTTTT. This sequence encodes CAWSVDRRTEKLFF.

For the CDR3, the DNA is TGCGCCAGCAGCCAAGATTCGGGCTACGAGCAGTACTTC. Its translation is CASSQDSGYEQYF. The chain joins TRBV4-3 to TRBJ2-7; D is ambiguous. V lost 0 bases to trimming and J lost 3 bases, with 6 bases between them. The CDR3 is 13 amino acids. The germline CDR1 and CDR2 sequences are LGHNA and YSLEER.